This TCR beta chain was identified during a study of blood T cell repertoires in COVID-19. CDR3 size: 13 residues. Germline CDR1 reads SNHLY; CDR2 reads FYNNEI. Trimming cost V 5 bases and J 6 bases, with 10 bases left between them. Clones were sequenced by immunoSEQ multiplex PCR, and TCRdb holds only the in-frame ones, with some missing. The top ten clones hold approximately 4% of a sample with about 260,000 clones, about 86% of them seen once. The V and J genes are TRBV2 and TRBJ2-2; TRBD2 might be the D (6 bases). The TCR originated in a man aged 25 to 45 with acute COVID-19. The sample consisted of PBMCs or T cells enriched from blood (not recorded which). The CDR3 DNA reads as TGTGCCAGCAGTAACCTAGCGCCCGGGGAGCTGTTTTTT. It codes for CASSNLAPGELFF.